The entry below describes one T cell receptor (beta chain). Its specificity is unknown. This entry comes from a study of cytomegalovirus exposure and HLA in healthy donors. Study-wide findings and caveats: HLA allele associations emerged for around 15,000 TCR beta sequences in a later analysis, at 0.05 false discovery rate. The authors later found TCR association rates varying by HLA locus, with DRB1 most and HLA-C fewest.

Primers for the PCR totalled 60 Vbeta and 13 Jbeta. Sequencing was performed with immunoSEQ multiplex PCR; in TCRdb, only in-frame clones are kept and a portion is missing. This table holds 95,000 to 100,000 clones, more than 80% found once. The sequencing sample was made of PBMCs. The sequence was obtained from a man aged 25 to 45 in good health and CMV-seronegative.

CDR3 region: CASSQDRYSGYEQYF. Written as DNA, the CDR3 is TGCGCCAGCAGCCAAGACCGTTATAGCGGGTACGAGCAGTACTTC. This rearrangement joins TRBV4-3 to TRBJ2-7; TRBD2 matches at 7 bases. The V and J ends lost 0 bases and 4 bases, in that order; junction bases with no gene match: 6. CDR1 and CDR2 (germline): LGHNA, YSLEER. The CDR3 totals 15 residues.